This T cell receptor beta chain is drawn from a study of blood T cell repertoires in COVID-19. Overall study: Acute-phase and convalescent COVID-19 samples originated in the United States, Italy and Spain. Sample material is recorded as cDNA or gDNA derived from T cells, B-cell-depleted T cells, or PBMCs.

The V end was cut by 5 bases, the J end by 1 base, with 13 bases between. Germline V CDR1 and CDR2: SGHVS, FQNEAQ. This CDR3 is 15 amino acids long. Authors' methods: Amplification from reference gene primers served as the basis for estimated nucleated cell counts. Generated by immunoSEQ multiplex PCR, the TCRdb table keeps only in-frame clones and is missing some. That table gives V, J and clone size, and the DNA gave D and trimming. The sample holds about 170,000 clones, around 81% seen once. Sequenced sample: peripheral blood. The origin of this receptor is a man aged 65 to 79 with active or convalescent COVID-19. The rearrangement joins TRBV7-8 to TRBJ2-3; D uncertain. CDR3 sequence reads: CASSLRPGGTDTQYF. In DNA form, the CDR3 reads TGTGCCAGCAGCCTGAGGCCCGGCGGCACAGATACGCAGTATTTT.